The clone carrying this T cell receptor (beta chain) was counted only a few times. These data originate in a study of technical replicates of blood from several donors. TCRdb's copy holds only in-frame clones and misses some; the assay was immunoSEQ multiplex PCR. Among approximately 79,000 clones, 95% to 98% were seen once, and the ten largest hold 0.18%. V was clipped by 6 bases and J by 6 bases, with 12 bases between them. Germline CDR1 reads MNHEY; CDR2 reads SMNVEV (reference sequence). There are 12 residues in the CDR3. The sequenced sample consisted of T cells isolated from PBMCs. The sequence was obtained from a human donor in good health. The V gene is TRBV27, the J gene TRBJ2-7; a weak D match, TRBD2 (6 bases). The CDR3 sequence is CASRTGAFEQYF. In DNA, the CDR3 is TGTGCCAGCAGGACGGGAGCATTCGAGCAGTACTTC.